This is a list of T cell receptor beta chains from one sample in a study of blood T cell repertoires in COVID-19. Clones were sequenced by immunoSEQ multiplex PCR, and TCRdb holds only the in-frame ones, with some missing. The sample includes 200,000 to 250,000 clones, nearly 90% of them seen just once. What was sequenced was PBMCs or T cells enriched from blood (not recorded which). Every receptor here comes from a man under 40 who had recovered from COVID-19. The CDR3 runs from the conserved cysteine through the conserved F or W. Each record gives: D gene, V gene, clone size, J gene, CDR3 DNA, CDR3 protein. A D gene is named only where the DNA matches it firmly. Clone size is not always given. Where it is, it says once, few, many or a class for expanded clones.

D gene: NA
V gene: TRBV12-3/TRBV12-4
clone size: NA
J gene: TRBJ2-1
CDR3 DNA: TGTGCCAGCAGTGCGCGGGCTACTAATGAGCAGTTCTTC
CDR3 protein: CASSARATNEQFF

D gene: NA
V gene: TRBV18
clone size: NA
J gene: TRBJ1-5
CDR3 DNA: TGTGCCAGCTCACCAACACAGGGTCTGGGTCTGCCCCAGCATTTT
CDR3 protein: CASSPTQGLGLPQHF

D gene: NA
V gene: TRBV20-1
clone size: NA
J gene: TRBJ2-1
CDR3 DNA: TGCAGTGCTAGTTTCGGGGGGCGGGGTGAGCAGTTCTTC
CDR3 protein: CSASFGGRGEQFF

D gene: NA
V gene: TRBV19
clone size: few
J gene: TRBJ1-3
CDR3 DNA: TGTGCCAGTAGTCCGCTTACCACTGGCTCTGGAAACACCATATATTTT
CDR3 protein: CASSPLTTGSGNTIYF

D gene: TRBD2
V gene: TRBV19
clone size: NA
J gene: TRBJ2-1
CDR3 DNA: TGTGCCAGTAGTATAGGAGCGGGAGGGACTTACTCCTACAATGAGCAGTTCTTC
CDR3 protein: CASSIGAGGTYSYNEQFF

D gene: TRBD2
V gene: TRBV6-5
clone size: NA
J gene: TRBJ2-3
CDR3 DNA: TGTGCCAGCAGTACGACTAGCGGAGGAGATACGCAGTATTTT
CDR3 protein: CASSTTSGGDTQYF

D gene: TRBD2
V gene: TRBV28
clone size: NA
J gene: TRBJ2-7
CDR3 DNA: TGTGCCAGCATCCCACCCCTAGCGGGAGGGTCCTACGAGCAGTACTTC
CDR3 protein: CASIPPLAGGSYEQYF

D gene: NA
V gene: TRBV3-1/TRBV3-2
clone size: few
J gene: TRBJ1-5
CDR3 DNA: TGTGCCAGCAGCCAAGATTGGGGGGGAATTCCCAATCAGCCCCAGCATTTT
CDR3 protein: CASSQDWGGIPNQPQHF

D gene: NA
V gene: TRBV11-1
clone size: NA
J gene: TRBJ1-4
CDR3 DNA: TGTGCCAGCAGCTTGCGGGGCTTGGGTGAAAAACTGTTTTTT
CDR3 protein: CASSLRGLGEKLFF

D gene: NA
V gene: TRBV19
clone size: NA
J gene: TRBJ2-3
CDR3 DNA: TGTGCCAGTAGTATAACAGGCACAGATACGCAGTATTTT
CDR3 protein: CASSITGTDTQYF

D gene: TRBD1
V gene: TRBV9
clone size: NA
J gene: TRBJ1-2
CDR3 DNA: TGTGCCAGCAGCGCCTCCTTGACAGGGAAGGGAGGCTACACCTTC
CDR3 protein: CASSASLTGKGGYTF

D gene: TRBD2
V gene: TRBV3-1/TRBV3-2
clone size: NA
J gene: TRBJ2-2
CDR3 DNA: TGTGCCAGCAGCCAACTAGCGGACACCGGGGAGCTGTTTTTT
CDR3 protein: CASSQLADTGELFF

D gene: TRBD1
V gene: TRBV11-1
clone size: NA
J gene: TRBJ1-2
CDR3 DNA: TGTGCCAGCAGCATCAACCGGGACAGGGGTTGGTATGGCTACACCTTC
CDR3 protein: CASSINRDRGWYGYTF

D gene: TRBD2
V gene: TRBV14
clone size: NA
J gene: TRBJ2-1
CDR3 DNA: TGTGCCAGCAGCCAAGATATCGGCGGGAGGGCCTACAATGAGCAGTTCTTC
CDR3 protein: CASSQDIGGRAYNEQFF

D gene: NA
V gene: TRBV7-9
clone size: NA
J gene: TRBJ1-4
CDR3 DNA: TGTGCCAGCAGCCTCGGACAGCTGAATGAAAAACTGTTTTTT
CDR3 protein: CASSLGQLNEKLFF

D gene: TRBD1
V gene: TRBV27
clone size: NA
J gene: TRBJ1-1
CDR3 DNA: TGTGCCAGCAGTGGGACAGAGAGGAACACTGAAGCTTTCTTT
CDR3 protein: CASSGTERNTEAFF

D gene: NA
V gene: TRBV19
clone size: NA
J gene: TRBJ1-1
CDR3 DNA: TGTGCCAGTAGTATAATCGGGGTTGTGGGCACTGAAGCTTTCTTT
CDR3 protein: CASSIIGVVGTEAFF

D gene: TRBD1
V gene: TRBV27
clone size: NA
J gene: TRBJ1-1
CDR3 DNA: TGTGCCAGCAGTTTATGGGCAGGGGGCACTGAAGCTTTCTTT
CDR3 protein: CASSLWAGGTEAFF

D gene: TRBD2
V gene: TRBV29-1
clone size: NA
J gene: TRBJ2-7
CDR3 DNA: TGCAGCGTAGCGGGAGGGGGTTACGAGCAGTACTTC
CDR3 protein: CSVAGGGYEQYF

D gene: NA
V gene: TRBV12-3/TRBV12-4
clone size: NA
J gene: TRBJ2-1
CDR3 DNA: TGTGCCAGCAGTTTGAGGGTTAATGAGCAGTTCTTC
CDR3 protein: CASSLRVNEQFF

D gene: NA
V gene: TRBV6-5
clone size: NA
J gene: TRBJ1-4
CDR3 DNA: TGTGCCAGCAGTTTAGGGGGAACTAATGAAAAACTGTTTTTT
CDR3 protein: CASSLGGTNEKLFF

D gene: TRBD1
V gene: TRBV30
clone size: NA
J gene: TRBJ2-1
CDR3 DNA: TGTGCCTGGAGCCCTTTAAGGACAGGGTCGTACAATGAGCAGTTCTTC
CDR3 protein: CAWSPLRTGSYNEQFF

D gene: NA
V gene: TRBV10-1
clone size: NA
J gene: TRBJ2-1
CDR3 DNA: TGCACCAGCAGTGATCGATGGGCGAACAATGAGCAGTTCTTC
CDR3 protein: CTSSDRWANNEQFF

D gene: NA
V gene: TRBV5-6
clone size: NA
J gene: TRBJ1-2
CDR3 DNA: TGTGCCAGCAGCTTGGCCCTACGGAGGGATGGCTACACCTTC
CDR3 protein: CASSLALRRDGYTF

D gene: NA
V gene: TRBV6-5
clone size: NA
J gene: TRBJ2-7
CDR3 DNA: TGTGCCAGCAGTTACTCGGCAGTCGCCGAGCAGTACTTC
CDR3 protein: CASSYSAVAEQYF

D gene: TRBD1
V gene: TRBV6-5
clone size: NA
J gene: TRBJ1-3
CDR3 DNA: TGTGCCAGCGGGACAGGGCTGGCTGGAAACACCATATATTTT
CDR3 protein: CASGTGLAGNTIYF

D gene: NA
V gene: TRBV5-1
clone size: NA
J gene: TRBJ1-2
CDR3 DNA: TGCGCCAGCAGCTTGGCCTTGCACCAGTCCTATGGCTACACCTTC
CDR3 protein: CASSLALHQSYGYTF

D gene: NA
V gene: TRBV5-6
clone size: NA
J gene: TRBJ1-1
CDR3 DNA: TGTGCCAGCAGCTGGGGCCCGAACGGCAACACTGAAGCTTTCTTT
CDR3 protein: CASSWGPNGNTEAFF

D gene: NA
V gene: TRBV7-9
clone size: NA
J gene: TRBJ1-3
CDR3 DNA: TGTGCCAGCAGCTTCCACGAGTTCCTCTCTGGAAACACCATATATTTT
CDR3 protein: CASSFHEFLSGNTIYF

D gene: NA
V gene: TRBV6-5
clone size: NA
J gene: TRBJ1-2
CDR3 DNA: TGTGCCAGCAGTTACTCGAGGTCGTTGGGGGCCTATGGCTACACCTTC
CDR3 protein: CASSYSRSLGAYGYTF

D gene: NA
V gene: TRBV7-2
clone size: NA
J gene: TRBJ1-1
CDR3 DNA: TGTGCCAGCAGCTCCACCCGCCGGGAAGCTTTCTTT
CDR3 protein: CASSSTRREAFF

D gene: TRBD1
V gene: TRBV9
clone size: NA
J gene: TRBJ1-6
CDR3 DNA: TGTGCCAGCGGACGGGACCTAGACAGGGCTGATTCACCCCTCCACTTT
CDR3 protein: CASGRDLDRADSPLHF